Described below is a single TCR beta chain sequence and its context. Its antigen is undetermined. The entry originates in a study of T cells in Graves' hyperthyroidism and ophthalmopathy. There were TCR beta CDR3 regions amplified from RNA transcripts. When the TCR CDR3 underwent first-round RT-PCR, the HTBI primer set was used. TCRdb independently ran MiXCR on the multiplex PCR reads; one entry per CDR3 protein. The table shows hundreds of thousands of distinct CDR3 sequences, with about two fifths occurring only once. Absence of ophthalmopathy progression within 18 months defined stable Graves' hyperthyroidism. The V gene lost 5 bases and the J gene lost 2 bases, with 16 bases spanning the gap. In germline, CDR1 is SGHDN, CDR2 FVKESK. The CDR3 length is 17 residues. Study-wide results and caveats: In simple terms, a model built on 13 V-J features told ophthalmopathy apart from stable hyperthyroidism. The model predicted ophthalmopathy a median approximately six months before onset.

Sample: blood. This receptor was taken from a man between 18 and 29 years old with Graves' hyperthyroidism. V gene TRBV14 combines with J gene TRBJ2-6, with unresolved D. CDR3 in amino acids: CASSLKLTGPGANVLTF. CDR3 DNA sequence: TGTGCCAGCAGCTTGAAACTCACGGGCCCTGGGGCCAACGTCCTGACTTTC.